This T cell receptor (beta chain) was captured by sequencing in a study of T cell changes during pregnancy in multiple sclerosis. V lost 2 bases, J lost 2 bases, and 1 base stayed unmatched. Germline V CDR1 and CDR2: WSHSY, SAAADI. This CDR3 contains 14 residues. Measured with immunoSEQ multiplex PCR; TCRdb has only the in-frame clones, and not every one. The sample includes under 85,000 clones, around 94% of them seen just once. The sequence was obtained from a female donor with multiple sclerosis, enrolled in a pregnancy study. The chain links TRBV10-2 to TRBJ2-7, with 9 bases aligning to TRBD2. Sequenced here: CD4+ T cells from peripheral blood mononuclear cells, sampled before pregnancy. The CDR3 protein is CASSEASGTYEQYF. As DNA, the CDR3 is TGCGCCAGCAGTGAGGCTAGCGGGACCTACGAGCAGTACTTC.